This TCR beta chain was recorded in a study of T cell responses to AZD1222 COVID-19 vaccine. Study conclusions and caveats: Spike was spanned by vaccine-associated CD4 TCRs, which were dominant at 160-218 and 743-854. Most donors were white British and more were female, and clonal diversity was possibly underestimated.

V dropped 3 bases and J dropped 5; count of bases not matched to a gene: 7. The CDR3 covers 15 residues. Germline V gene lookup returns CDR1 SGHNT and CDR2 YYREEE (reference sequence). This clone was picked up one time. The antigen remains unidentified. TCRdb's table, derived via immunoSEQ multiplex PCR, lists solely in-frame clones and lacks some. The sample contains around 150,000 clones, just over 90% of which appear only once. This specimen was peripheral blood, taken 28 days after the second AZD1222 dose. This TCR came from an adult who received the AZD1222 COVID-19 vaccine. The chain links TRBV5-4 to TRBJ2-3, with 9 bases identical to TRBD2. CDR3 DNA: TGTGCCAGCAGCTACGCGGGGGGGCCACAAGATACGCAGTATTTT. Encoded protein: CASSYAGGPQDTQYF.